This T cell receptor (beta chain) was recovered during a study of response to subunit inactivated influenza vaccine. This clonotype came up a few times. TCRdb passed the RT-PCR reads through MiXCR, listing each CDR3 protein once. The sample contains 540,000 or so distinct CDR3 sequences, 10% to 15% of which appear only once. Trimming pared 4 bases from V and 3 bases from J, leaving 17 bases between. CDR3 length: 16 amino acids. In germline, CDR1 is MDHEN, CDR2 SYDVKM. The sample here was PBMCs from blood, taken about 6 weeks after vaccination. The rearrangement joins TRBV28 to TRBJ2-3; TRBD1 might be the D (6 bases). The receptor comes from a man between 45 and 60 years old who received an inactivated influenza vaccine. The CDR3 reads CASSYGYGGQTDTQYF. CDR3 DNA sequence: TGTGCCAGCAGTTATGGGTATGGAGGACAGACAGATACGCAGTATTTT.